This record concerns one T cell receptor (beta chain) sequence. This sample stems from a study of blood T cell repertoires in COVID-19. Background on the study: The origin of the acute and convalescent COVID-19 samples was the United States, Italy and Spain. Nucleic acid was either cDNA or gDNA, and it came from T cells, B-cell-depleted T cells, or PBMCs.

Assay: immunoSEQ multiplex PCR; the TCRdb copy retains only in-frame clones and omits some. The sample records more than 300,000 clones, about 93% being singletons. The sample taken for sequencing was peripheral blood. The sequence was obtained from a woman aged 18-35 years who had recovered from COVID-19.

CDR3 sequence (DNA): TGTGCCAGCAGTTACCAGCGGGAGGACTACGAGCAGTACGTC. It codes for CASSYQREDYEQYV. This rearrangement joins TRBV6-2 or TRBV6-3 to TRBJ2-7, with 9 nucleotides matching TRBD2. The CDR3 loop spans 14 amino acids. Germline V gives CDR1 MNHEY, CDR2 SVGEGT. J was trimmed by 3 bases and V by 2 bases; bases with no gene match: 2.